The 31 T cell receptor beta chains given below trace back to one sample, sequenced in a study of molecular identifiers for immune sequencing clone quantification. One entry per CDR3 protein, called by TCRdb with MiXCR from the PCR reads. The table shows about 65,000 distinct CDR3 sequences, with about a fifth occurring only once. What was sequenced was naive CD8+ T cells from blood, with Jurkat cell RNA spiked in. Stated subset: FACS-sorted CD8+CD4-CCR7+CD45RA+ naive T cells. The source is a human donor in good health. Some libraries in this study had Jurkat cell RNA spiked in.

This clonotype has a count of ten or more. The chain employs TRBV6-5 and TRBJ2-5, with 7 bases aligning to TRBD1. The germline V gene has CDR1 MNHEY and CDR2 SVGAGI. The CDR3 is 15 residues long. V lost 8 bases and J lost 4; bases outside the gene matches: 13. CDR3 nucleotides: TGTGCCAGCTCTATCCGAAACAGGGGAACAGAGACCCAGTACTTC. It translates to CASSIRNRGTETQYF.

This clonotype was seen many times. The chain links TRBV28 to TRBJ1-5; no clear D gene. This CDR3 has 12 residues. Germline loops: CDR1 MDHEN, CDR2 SYDVKM. V lost 3 bases and J 3 bases, leaving 3 bases between the germline ends. CDR3 in DNA: TGTGCCAGCAGTTTCCCCAATCAGCCCCAGCATTTT. It specifies CASSFPNQPQHF.

Many counts were recorded for this clonotype. The rearrangement links TRBV11-2 to TRBJ2-3; D uncertain. Germline V gene lookup returns CDR1 SGHAT and CDR2 FQNNGV. The CDR3 is 15 residues long. Trimming pared 4 bases from V and 11 bases from J, leaving 22 bases between. The CDR3 DNA is TGTGCCAGCAGCTCTACCCGCGGCTTGGAACTCCAGCAGTATTTT. This encodes CASSSTRGLELQQYF.

The gene calls are TRBV7-2 and TRBJ2-1; maybe TRBD1 (5 bases). This CDR3 contains 14 residues. Between the trimmed V and J ends, which lost 1 base and 8 bases, there was a span of 12 bases. The V gene's germline CDR1 is SGHTA and CDR2 FQGNSA. The CDR3 nucleotides read TGTGCCAGCAGCTTAGGAGCAGGGCGTGATGAGCAGTTCTTC. It specifies CASSLGAGRDEQFF.

Note on this clonotype: A much larger clonotype is one base distant, so this may be a read error. The V and J genes are TRBV27 and TRBJ2-7; 7 bases align to TRBD1. The CDR3 contains 14 residues. Germline V CDR1 and CDR2: MNHEY, SMNVEV (reference sequence). CDR3 loop: CASSHRTGPYEQHF. CDR3 coding DNA: TGTGCCAGCAGTCACCGGACAGGCCCCTACGAGCAGCACTTC.

The rearrangement joins TRBV19 to TRBJ1-5; no clear D. Germline CDR1 reads LNHDA; CDR2 reads SQIVND (reference sequence). V shed 5 bases and J shed 3 bases, with 11 bases lying between them. The CDR3 totals 14 residues. Written as DNA, the CDR3 is TGTGCCAGTAGTGCCGACGAATACAATCAGCCCCAGCATTTT. It encodes CASSADEYNQPQHF.

The chain joins TRBV18 to TRBJ1-4, with D hard to call. CDR3 length: 18 amino acids. The germline V gene encodes CDR1 KGHSH and CDR2 LQKENI. Trimming pared 3 bases from V and 0 bases from J, leaving 17 bases between. The CDR3 DNA follows: TGTGCCAGCTCACCGTTCGGGTTCTTGGCTGCAACTAATGAAAAACTGTTTTTT. This encodes CASSPFGFLAATNEKLFF. The full variable domain, with the rest looked up from reference TRBV18 and TRBJ1-4, is NAGVMQNPRHLVRRRGQEARLRCSPMKGHSHVYWYRQLPEEGLKFMVYLQKENIIDESGMPKERFSAEFPKEGPSILRIQQVVRGDSAAYFCASSPFGFLAATNEKLFFGSGTQLSVL.

The J gene is TRBJ2-7, the V gene TRBV20-1; D may be TRBD2 (6 bases). The CDR3 loop spans 15 amino acids. Germline-derived CDR1 and CDR2 are DFQATT and SNEGSKA (reference sequence). The germline V and J ends were trimmed by 3 bases and 0 bases, with 15 bases remaining between them. DNA of the CDR3: TGCAGTGCTAGGGATTATAGCGGCCTCTCCTACGAGCAGTACTTC. Amino acid sequence: CSARDYSGLSYEQYF.

The table lists this clonotype with many counts. V and J are TRBV12-3 or TRBV12-4 and TRBJ1-1, with a weak D call TRBD1 (6 bases). The CDR3 length is 15 residues. Deletions cut 8 bases from V and 0 bases from J, with 16 bases between. CDR3 nucleotide sequence: TGTGCCAGCGAGCAGACCGGGACAATGAACACTGAAGCTTTCTTT. Its translation: CASEQTGTMNTEAFF.

This clonotype has ten or more counts. The V call is TRBV28, the J call TRBJ2-3; 7 bases are a match to TRBD1. V lost 6 bases to trimming and J lost 6 bases; unmatched junction nucleotides: 9. CDR1 and CDR2 from the germline V gene are MDHEN and SYDVKM. CDR3 length: 14 residues. The CDR3 sequence: CASRNRGGGDTQYF. CDR3 sequence (DNA): TGTGCCAGCAGGAACAGGGGCGGCGGTGATACGCAGTATTTT. The variable domain in full, completed from reference TRBV28 and TRBJ2-3, reads DVKVTQSSRYLVKRTGEKVFLECVQDMDHENMFWYRQDPGLGLRLIYFSYDVKMKEKGDIPEGYSVSREKKERFSLILESASTNQTSMYLCASRNRGGGDTQYFGPGTRLTVL.

Comment on this clonotype: This may arise from a read error, as a much more abundant clone is one base away. The chain combines TRBV6-1 with TRBJ2-7, with D perhaps given as TRBD1 or TRBD2 (6 bases each). CDR1 is MNHNS, CDR2 SASEGT, per germline. The CDR3 runs 15 residues. CDR3 residues: CASSEGGGGTYKQYF. The CDR3 nucleotides are TGTGCCAGCAGTGAAGGAGGAGGGGGGACCTACAAGCAGTACTTC.

The chain recombines TRBV4-1 with TRBJ2-7; D unresolved. The CDR3 covers 14 residues. Germline CDR1 MGHRA, CDR2 YSYEKL. Trimming stripped 1 base from V and 2 bases from J, with 9 bases between. The CDR3 spells CASSQVYGPYEQYF. CDR3 DNA sequence: TGCGCCAGCAGCCAAGTGTATGGACCCTACGAGCAGTACTTC.

This clonotype came up many times. The chain links TRBV6-5 to TRBJ1-5; tentatively, D is TRBD1 (5 bases). Germline CDR1 is MNHEY and CDR2 is SVGAGI. This CDR3 spans 17 amino acids. Trimming took off 5 bases at V and 6 bases at J, with 23 bases between the two ends. The CDR3 protein is CASSRISGSGSSQPQHF. The CDR3 coding sequence is TGTGCCAGCAGTCGCATTTCAGGGTCAGGATCAAGTCAGCCCCAGCATTTT.

Details on this clonotype: Being one base from a much bigger clone, this may be a read error. The CDR3 DNA follows: TGTGCCGGCAGTTTTGGGACGGAGACCCAGTACTTC. Amino acid sequence: CAGSFGTETQYF. V usage is TRBV12-3 or TRBV12-4 and J usage is TRBJ2-5; possibly TRBD1 or TRBD2 for D (5 bases each). The CDR3 runs to 12 residues.

About this clonotype itself: Since a much larger clone is just one base distant, this may be a read error. V usage is TRBV20-1 and J usage is TRBJ2-7, with a tentative D call TRBD2 (5 bases). V lost 5 bases and J 3 bases, leaving 23 bases between the germline ends. Germline loops: CDR1 DFQATT, CDR2 SNEGSKA (reference sequence). The CDR3 loop spans 16 amino acids. The CDR3 spells CSAPIARRYTDYEQYF. Here the CDR3 DNA reads TGCAGTGCTCCCATAGCGCGCCGATACACCGACTACGAGCAGTACTTC.

Concerning this clonotype itself: This may stem from a read error, because a much larger clone lies one nucleotide away. The chain uses TRBV11-2 and TRBJ2-2; a weak D match, TRBD2 (6 bases). CDR1 is SGHAT and CDR2 is FQNNGV in the germline V gene. The CDR3 is 19 amino acids. CDR3 in DNA: TGTGCCAGCAGCTTCAAAAAAACTCTGGGGACTGGAAACACCGGGGAGCTGCTTTTT. It specifies CASSFKKTLGTGNTGELLF.

V gene TRBV6-1 combines with J gene TRBJ2-3; 12 bases agree with TRBD2. This CDR3 is 21 amino acids long. Germline trimming cut 7 bases from V and 9 bases from J; bases unmatched to any gene: 29. Germline values: CDR1 MNHNS, CDR2 SASEGT. The CDR3 bases are TGTGCCAGCATCAACCGGGGCGGCGGACTAGCGGGATTCGCAACGACAGGCACGCAGTATTTT. Its translation: CASINRGGGLAGFATTGTQYF.

Note on this clonotype: A much more abundant neighbour one base away suggests this may be a read error. The chain has TRBV5-5 and TRBJ1-5, with 7 nucleotides matching TRBD2. The DNA end lines up better with TRBJ2-3; the J call may be wrong. CDR1 SGHKS and CDR2 YYEKEE come from the germline V gene (reference sequence). The CDR3 is 15 residues long. The CDR3 reads CASSLGGLIGQPQYF. DNA of the CDR3: TGTGCCAGCAGCTTGGGGGGACTAATTGGTCAGCCCCAGTATTTT.

This clonotype was picked up many times. The chain links TRBV25-1 to TRBJ2-1; a possible D gene is TRBD2 (5 bases). CDR3 length: 15 amino acids. CDR1 is MGHDK and CDR2 is SYGVNS in the germline V gene. Deletions cut 1 base from V and 0 bases from J, with 7 bases between. This CDR3 reads CASSEWESSYNEQFF. The CDR3 region has the DNA TGTGCCAGCAGTGAATGGGAGAGCTCCTACAATGAGCAGTTCTTC.

At least ten counts were recorded for this clonotype. The V call is TRBV27, the J call TRBJ2-4, with D tentatively TRBD1 (6 bases). The V gene lost 5 bases and the J gene lost 4 bases, with 15 bases spanning the gap. This CDR3 spans 15 amino acids. Germline lookup yields CDR1 MNHEY and CDR2 SMNVEV (reference sequence). The CDR3 nucleotides are TGTGCCAGCAGTCCAAGCCACGGACAGAAAAACATTCAGTACTTC. Translating it yields CASSPSHGQKNIQYF.

The rearrangement links TRBV28 to TRBJ2-1; a weak D match, TRBD1 (6 bases). CDR1 and CDR2 from the germline V gene are MDHEN and SYDVKM. The CDR3 covers 14 residues. The V end lost 6 bases, the J end lost 4 bases, and 13 bases lay between the germline ends. This chain's CDR3 is CASSPDSPYNEQFF. For the CDR3, the DNA is TGTGCCAGCAGCCCGGACAGTCCTTACAATGAGCAGTTCTTC.

This clonotype was observed at least ten times. This CDR3 is CASSSISLTRASGERDEQYF. In DNA, the CDR3 is TGTGCCAGCAGTTCCATCAGCCTAACACGGGCCAGCGGAGAGAGGGACGAGCAGTACTTC. This chain uses TRBV28 with TRBJ2-7; perhaps TRBD2 as D (5 bases). Germline V gene data show CDR1 as MDHEN and CDR2 as SYDVKM. The CDR3 extends over 20 amino acids. V lost 4 bases and J lost 5, with 33 bases in between.

This clonotype was recorded at least ten times. This chain connects TRBV27 to TRBJ2-1; weak D call: TRBD1 (6 bases). Germline assignment: CDR1 MNHEY and CDR2 SMNVEV (reference sequence). The CDR3 spans 14 residues. The V end was cut by 3 bases, the J end by 3 bases, with 9 bases between. Written as DNA, the CDR3 is TGTGCCAGCAGTTTTCTAGGGGGCTACAATGAGCAGTTCTTC. This codes for CASSFLGGYNEQFF.

Concerning this clonotype: No conserved phenylalanine or tryptophan is present at the end of the CDR3, so a read error is the likely explanation. The chain has TRBV27 and TRBJ2-7; 8 nucleotides line up with TRBD2. This CDR3 region has 16 residues. Germline V gene lookup returns CDR1 MNHEY and CDR2 SMNVEV (reference sequence). In DNA, the CDR3 is TGTGCCAGCAGGTTATCTTCCGGGGGGGCCTCCTACGAGCAGTACTCC. Protein sequence: CASRLSSGGASYEQYS.

This clonotype was seen repeatedly, ten times or more. V is TRBV29-1 and J is TRBJ2-7; weak D call: TRBD1 (6 bases). CDR1 is SQVTM and CDR2 is ANQGSEA in the germline V gene. With 6 bases removed from V and 2 bases from J, the gap between germline ends came to 11 bases. This CDR3 contains 12 residues. The CDR3 DNA sequence: TGCAGCGTAGGGGACACCACCTACGAGCAGTACTTC. The encoded protein is CSVGDTTYEQYF.

There are a few counts of this clonotype. One junction end disagrees with the germline gene, perhaps due to a read error. The chain carries TRBV3-1 and TRBJ2-1; 8 bases map to TRBD2. CDR3 length: 17 amino acids. The germline CDR1 and CDR2 sequences are LGHDT and YNNKEL (reference sequence). CDR3 sequence (DNA): TGTGCTAGCAGCCAAGAGATCGGACTAGCACCATACAATGAGCAGTTCTTC. It specifies CASSQEIGLAPYNEQFF.

To note about this clonotype: A single base separates this from a much larger clone, so it may be a read error. The CDR3 ends on some other residue instead of the conserved phenylalanine or tryptophan, so this is likely a read error. The chain uses TRBV27 and TRBJ2-7; the D is unclear. The germline V gene encodes CDR1 MNHEY and CDR2 SMNVEV (reference sequence). V lost 4 bases to trimming and J lost 7 bases, with 14 bases between them. The CDR3 spans 13 residues. The CDR3: CASSSHTVGEQYS. CDR3 bases: TGTGCCAGCAGTTCCCACACGGTCGGAGAGCAGTACTCC.

Concerning this clonotype: One end of the junction is discordant with germline, which a read error may explain. V gene TRBV6-5 combines with J gene TRBJ1-3; a weak D match, TRBD1 (5 bases). The CDR3 has 20 amino acids. Germline values: CDR1 MNHEY, CDR2 SVGAGI. CDR3 coding DNA: TGTGCCAGCAGCAACGTAACCCTTTACCCGGGGGGGTCGATGGGAAACACCATATACTTT. Translating gives CASSNVTLYPGGSMGNTIYF.

This clonotype was counted many times. The gene calls are TRBV20-1 and TRBJ2-1; 8 bases line up with TRBD2. This CDR3 has 12 residues. Germline-derived CDR1 and CDR2 are DFQATT and SNEGSKA (reference sequence). This CDR3 is CSSGGVEHEQFF. In DNA, the CDR3 is TGCAGCTCCGGGGGGGTTGAGCATGAGCAGTTCTTC.

This clonotype came up many times. V usage is TRBV28 and J usage is TRBJ2-7; the D gene is possibly TRBD1 (6 bases). The CDR3 extends over 14 amino acids. CDR1 is MDHEN, CDR2 SYDVKM, per germline. V was pared by 6 bases and J by 2 bases, with 14 bases between. The CDR3 protein is CASSIQGRPYEQYF. The CDR3 DNA is TGTGCCAGCAGCATTCAGGGGAGACCCTACGAGCAGTACTTC.

This clonotype was observed at least ten times. J is TRBJ1-1 and V is TRBV5-5, with D unresolved. Germline CDR1 reads SGHKS; CDR2 reads YYEKEE (reference sequence). Between the trimmed V and J ends, which lost 1 base and 5 bases, there was a span of 9 bases. This CDR3 region has 13 residues. CDR3 nucleotides: TGTGCCAGCAGCTTGTCAGGCGAAACTGAAGCTTTCTTT. Its protein is CASSLSGETEAFF.